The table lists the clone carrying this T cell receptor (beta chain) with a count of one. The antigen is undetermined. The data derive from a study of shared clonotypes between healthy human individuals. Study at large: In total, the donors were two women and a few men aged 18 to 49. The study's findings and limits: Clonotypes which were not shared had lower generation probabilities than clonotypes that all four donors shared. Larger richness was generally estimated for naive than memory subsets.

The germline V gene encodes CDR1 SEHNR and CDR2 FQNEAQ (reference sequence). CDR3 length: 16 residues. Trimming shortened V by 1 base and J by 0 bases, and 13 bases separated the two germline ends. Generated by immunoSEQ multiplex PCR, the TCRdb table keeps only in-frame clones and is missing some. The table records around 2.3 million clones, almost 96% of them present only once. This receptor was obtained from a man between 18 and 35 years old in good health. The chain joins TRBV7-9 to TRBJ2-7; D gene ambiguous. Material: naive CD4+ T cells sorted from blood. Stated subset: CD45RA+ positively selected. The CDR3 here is CASSLVMWGYSYEQYF. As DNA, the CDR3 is TGTGCCAGCAGCTTAGTTATGTGGGGATACTCCTACGAGCAGTACTTC.